The 30 T cell receptor beta chains in this list originate from one sample, sequenced in a study of neurological immune-mediated disorders. Time point described: longitudinal time-point 3. TCRdb ran MiXCR on the 5' RACE reads and lists one entry per CDR3 protein. Found here are 85,000 to 110,000 distinct CDR3 sequences, less than 14% of them singletons; the top ten hold approximately 3.1%. Sequenced input: PBMCs. Every receptor here comes from a female donor with HTLV-1-associated myelopathy (HAM/TSP).

The rearrangement joins TRBV9 to TRBJ2-1; D perhaps matches TRBD2 (6 bases). CDR3 length: 15 residues. Germline V CDR1 and CDR2: SGDLS, YYNGEE. V was trimmed by 4 bases and J by 4 bases, leaving 15 bases between them. The chain's CDR3 is CASSLTGTHYNEQFF. As DNA, the CDR3 is TGTGCCAGCAGCTTGACCGGGACTCATTACAATGAGCAGTTCTTC.

This clonotype came up many times. The rearrangement links TRBV7-8 to TRBJ2-7, with unresolved D. Germline CDR1 reads SGHVS; CDR2 reads FQNEAQ. Trimming cost V 1 base and J 6 bases, with 10 bases left between them. The CDR3 extends over 13 amino acids. The CDR3 here is CASSLGILGEQYF. The CDR3 DNA reads as TGTGCCAGCAGCTTAGGAATCCTCGGCGAGCAGTACTTC. The full variable domain, rest sourced from reference TRBV7-8 and TRBJ2-7, is GAGVSQSPRYKVAKRGQDVALRCDPISGHVSLFWYQQALGQGPEFLTYFQNEAQLDKSGLPSDRFFAERPEGSVSTLKIQRTQQEDSAVYLCASSLGILGEQYFGPGTRLTVT.

This clonotype was recorded many times. The rearrangement uses TRBV15 and TRBJ2-7, with D hard to call. CDR3 length equals 13 residues. Germline V gene sequence: CDR1 LNHNV, CDR2 YYDKDF (reference sequence). CDR3 in amino acids: CATGAGFPYEQYF. The CDR3, as DNA: TGTGCTACCGGCGCAGGATTCCCATACGAGCAGTACTTC. The full variable domain, completed using reference TRBV15 and TRBJ2-7, is DAMVIQNPRYQVTQFGKPVTLSCSQTLNHNVMYWYQQKSSQAPKLLFHYYDKDFNNEADTPDNFQSRRPNTSFCFLDIRSPGLGDTAMYLCATGAGFPYEQYFGPGTRLTVT.

This clonotype was seen many times. Here the CDR3 DNA reads TGCGCCAGCAGCGAGGGTGGGGAGCAGTACTTC. As protein: CASSEGGEQYF. The J gene is TRBJ2-7, the V gene TRBV10-1; TRBD2 might be the D (5 bases). Germline lookup yields CDR1 WNHNN and CDR2 SYGVQD (reference sequence). This CDR3 comprises 11 residues. V gave up 6 bases and J gave up 7 bases, with 10 bases separating them.

This sequence joins TRBV28 and TRBJ2-6; D might be TRBD1 or TRBD2, each matching 5 bases. Between the trimmed V and J ends, which lost 0 bases and 0 bases, there was a span of 12 bases. This CDR3 is 18 amino acids long. Germline values: CDR1 MDHEN, CDR2 SYDVKM. CDR3 sequence reads: CASSLWGVGASGANVLTF. The CDR3 DNA is TGTGCCAGCAGTTTATGGGGGGTGGGTGCCTCTGGGGCCAACGTCCTGACTTTC.

This clonotype has a count of ten or more. The chain recombines TRBV10-2 with TRBJ2-2; the D gene is possibly TRBD1 (5 bases). V lost 4 bases and J 5 bases, leaving 14 bases between the germline ends. Looked up from germline, CDR1 is WSHSY and CDR2 is SAAADI. The CDR3 totals 15 residues. CDR3 region: CASSGGQGLTGELFF. As DNA, the CDR3 is TGCGCCAGCAGTGGAGGCCAGGGCCTTACCGGGGAGCTGTTTTTT.

Many counts were recorded for this clonotype. The chain couples TRBV4-1 to TRBJ2-3, with D possibly TRBD1 on 6 matching bases. This CDR3 spans 19 amino acids. Between the trimmed V and J ends, which lost 5 bases and 1 base, there was a span of 25 bases. Germline CDR1 and CDR2: MGHRA and YSYEKL. The CDR3 DNA reads as TGCGCCAGCAGCACGCGGTACAGGGACGGCGTCCAAGGCACAGATACGCAGTATTTT. Amino acids: CASSTRYRDGVQGTDTQYF.

This clonotype came up many times. The chain links TRBV5-1 to TRBJ1-1; D is ambiguous. Trimming shortened V by 8 bases and J by 1 base, and 12 bases separated the two germline ends. The CDR3 runs to 13 residues. In germline, CDR1 is SGHRS, CDR2 YFSETQ. Written as DNA, the CDR3 is TGCGCCAGACCGAACAAAAAGAACACTGAAGCTTTCTTT. Its protein is CARPNKKNTEAFF.

There are many counts of this clonotype. This sequence joins TRBV5-1 and TRBJ1-2; D unresolved. Germline CDR1 is SGHRS and CDR2 is YFSETQ. The CDR3 runs to 16 residues. With 1 base removed from V and 2 bases from J, the gap between germline ends came to 15 bases. CDR3 DNA sequence: TGCGCCAGCAGCTTGTCCGGAACAGCCTGGAACTATGGCTACACCTTC. Protein product: CASSLSGTAWNYGYTF.

This clonotype was seen ten or more times. V and J are TRBV18 and TRBJ2-1; no definite D call. The CDR3 contains 14 residues. V was clipped by 4 bases and J by 9 bases, with 16 bases between them. Germline CDR1 KGHSH, CDR2 LQKENI. CDR3 amino acids: CASSQGSPPSEQFF. The CDR3 region has the DNA TGTGCCAGCTCACAAGGGTCCCCCCCAAGTGAGCAGTTCTTC.

This clonotype was seen repeatedly, ten times or more. The V and J genes are TRBV5-1 and TRBJ1-1, with D uncertain. Germline V gene data show CDR1 as SGHRS and CDR2 as YFSETQ. Trimming left V 3 bases short and J 1 base short, with 7 bases between. The CDR3 consists of 13 residues. This CDR3 reads CASSWRENTEAFF. CDR3 DNA sequence: TGCGCCAGCAGCTGGCGGGAGAACACTGAAGCTTTCTTT.

This clonotype has more than one count but fewer than ten. This chain links TRBV6-5 with TRBJ2-2, with 10 bases matching TRBD2. Per germline, CDR1 MNHEY and CDR2 SVGAGI. After removal of 3 bases from V and 5 bases from J, the junction contained 12 bases not matched to a gene. The CDR3 has 18 amino acids. Written as DNA, the CDR3 is TGTGCCAGCAGTTATTATGGAGCGGGGGGGCCGAGGACCGGGGAGCTGTTTTTT. As protein: CASSYYGAGGPRTGELFF.

This clonotype was counted ten times or more. The chain couples TRBV5-5 to TRBJ2-7; 9 positions match TRBD1. Looked up from germline, CDR1 is SGHKS and CDR2 is YYEKEE (reference sequence). The J segment lost 4 bases and the V segment lost 2 bases, leaving 7 bases of the junction unmatched. The CDR3 runs 15 residues. DNA of the CDR3: TGTGCCAGCAGCTTCTCTACAGGGGGCTATTACGAGCAGTACTTC. Protein product: CASSFSTGGYYEQYF.

This clonotype was seen ten or more times. The chain combines TRBV12-5 with TRBJ2-1, with 8 bases identical to TRBD1. The CDR3 sequence is 15 residues long. Looked up from germline, CDR1 is LGHNT and CDR2 is FRNRAP. With 1 base clipped from V and 7 bases from J, the junction kept 6 bases outside the gene matches. CDR3: CASGLGQGQRNEQFF. The CDR3 bases are TGTGCTAGTGGTTTGGGACAGGGGCAGAGGAATGAGCAGTTCTTC.

This clonotype was seen many times. The rearrangement uses TRBV11-2 and TRBJ2-1, with D perhaps TRBD2 (7 bases). CDR1 SGHAT and CDR2 FQNNGV come from the germline V gene. The germline V and J ends were trimmed by 2 bases and 4 bases, with 18 bases remaining between them. The CDR3 spans 17 residues. The DNA of the CDR3 is TGTGCCAGCAGCTTATATTGGCGCGGGGGCCTTTACAATGAGCAGTTCTTC. It translates to CASSLYWRGGLYNEQFF.

This clonotype was detected many times. At one end, the junction sequence differs from germline, possibly due to a read error. CDR3 region: CASSPGTGKLFF. CDR3 bases: TGTGCCAGCTCACCGGGCACCGGGAAGCTGTTTTTT. The chain couples TRBV18 to TRBJ2-2, with TRBD2 as a possible D gene (5 bases). Germline CDR1 reads KGHSH; CDR2 reads LQKENI. The CDR3 loop spans 12 amino acids.

The chain has TRBV20-1 and TRBJ2-5; D might be TRBD1 (6 bases). The CDR3 sequence is 15 residues long. V lost 7 bases and J 0 bases, leaving 18 bases between the germline ends. Germline CDR1 is DFQATT and CDR2 is SNEGSKA (reference sequence). The CDR3 region is CSGTAGGPYQETQYF. The CDR3 DNA reads TGCAGTGGCACGGCTGGGGGCCCGTACCAAGAGACCCAGTACTTC.

This clonotype was seen only a few times. This chain connects TRBV5-1 to TRBJ2-2, with TRBD1 as a possible D gene (6 bases). Trimming cost V 3 bases and J 6 bases, with 15 bases left between them. This CDR3 is built from 15 residues. CDR1 SGHRS and CDR2 YFSETQ come from the germline V gene. The CDR3 sequence: CASSSTGQLAGELFF. Here the CDR3 DNA reads TGCGCCAGCAGCTCGACAGGACAATTAGCCGGGGAGCTGTTTTTT.

This clonotype was recorded at least ten times. This chain uses TRBV5-1 with TRBJ2-7; tentative D call: TRBD1 (6 bases). From germline, CDR1 is SGHRS and CDR2 YFSETQ. The V gene lost 4 bases and the J gene lost 3 bases, with 14 bases spanning the gap. The CDR3 extends over 14 amino acids. The CDR3 spells CASSPGAEIYEQYF. Here the CDR3 DNA reads TGCGCCAGCAGCCCAGGGGCAGAGATCTACGAGCAGTACTTC. Full variable domain (rest looked up from reference TRBV5-1 and TRBJ2-7): KAGVTQTPRYLIKTRGQQVTLSCSPISGHRSVSWYQQTPGQGLQFLFEYFSETQRNKGNFPGRFSGRQFSNSRSEMNVSTLELGDSALYLCASSPGAEIYEQYFGPGTRLTVT.

This clonotype has a count of ten or more. The rearrangement links TRBV6-1 to TRBJ2-7; D might be TRBD1 (5 bases). There are 13 residues in the CDR3. Trimming removed 3 bases at V and 0 bases at J, with 6 bases between. Germline V gives CDR1 MNHNS, CDR2 SASEGT. CDR3 region: CASSEGHSYEQYF. In DNA form, the CDR3 reads TGTGCCAGCAGTGAGGGGCACTCCTACGAGCAGTACTTC.

This clonotype was observed a handful of times. CDR3 loop: CASSLEVGLFLEGEQFF. As DNA, the CDR3 is TGTGCCAGCAGCTTAGAAGTTGGGCTATTCCTAGAGGGTGAGCAGTTCTTC. The V gene is TRBV7-9, the J gene TRBJ2-1; tentatively, D is TRBD2 (5 bases). V lost 1 base, J lost 9 bases, and 22 bases lay in between. This CDR3 is built from 17 residues. In germline, CDR1 is SEHNR, CDR2 FQNEAQ (reference sequence).

There are many counts of this clonotype. J is TRBJ2-1 and V is TRBV20-1; perhaps TRBD1 as D (5 bases). V was trimmed by 5 bases and J by 3 bases, leaving 17 bases between them. The CDR3 contains 15 residues. The germline CDR1 and CDR2 sequences are DFQATT and SNEGSKA (reference sequence). CDR3 sequence: CSASRSGLGYNEQFF. The CDR3 bases are TGCAGTGCTTCTAGGTCAGGGCTGGGCTACAATGAGCAGTTCTTC.

This clonotype was counted at least ten times. The chain employs TRBV5-1 and TRBJ1-1; weak D call: TRBD1 (5 bases). Germline loops: CDR1 SGHRS, CDR2 YFSETQ. The CDR3 has 14 amino acids. V was clipped by 0 bases and J by 6 bases, with 12 bases between them. CDR3 nucleotides: TGCGCCAGCAGCTTGGTTGGGGGTAGCGCTGAAGCTTTCTTT. It specifies CASSLVGGSAEAFF.

This clonotype was seen at least ten times. The rearrangement links TRBV5-1 to TRBJ2-2; D is perhaps TRBD1 (6 bases). CDR3 size: 15 residues. Germline CDR1 is SGHRS and CDR2 is YFSETQ. Deletions cut 4 bases from V and 1 base from J, with 11 bases between. CDR3 in amino acids: CASSENRVNTGELFF. CDR3 DNA sequence: TGCGCCAGCAGCGAAAACAGGGTGAACACCGGGGAGCTGTTTTTT.

This clonotype has at least ten counts. V usage is TRBV4-1 and J usage is TRBJ1-2; D is uncertain. V lost 5 bases and J 4 bases, leaving 14 bases between the germline ends. CDR3 length: 14 residues. Germline assignment: CDR1 MGHRA and CDR2 YSYEKL. This CDR3 is CASSDIAAAYGYTF. The CDR3 DNA is TGCGCCAGCAGCGATATCGCGGCCGCCTATGGCTACACCTTC.

This clonotype was observed many times. V gene TRBV4-1 combines with J gene TRBJ1-2, with 8 bases aligning to TRBD1. CDR3 length: 14 amino acids. V shed 4 bases, J shed 7 bases, and the junction held 8 bases outside the gene matches. Germline V gene sequence: CDR1 MGHRA, CDR2 YSYEKL. CDR3 DNA: TGCGCCAGCAGCCGAACAGGGGGGACTCCTGGCTACACCTTC. Residues: CASSRTGGTPGYTF.

This clonotype showed up many times. This chain connects TRBV5-1 to TRBJ1-1; perhaps TRBD1 as D (5 bases). The ends were cut back, 6 bases at V and 5 bases at J, with 14 bases in the middle. Germline assignment: CDR1 SGHRS and CDR2 YFSETQ. The CDR3 sequence is 13 residues long. The CDR3: CASTKGMGTEAFF. The CDR3 DNA sequence: TGCGCCAGCACCAAGGGGATGGGGACTGAAGCTTTCTTT.

This clonotype occurred many times. The genes are TRBV6-5 and TRBJ2-1; 8 nucleotides line up with TRBD1. The CDR3 is 13 residues long. From germline, CDR1 is MNHEY and CDR2 SVGAGI. The trim removed 5 bases at V and 8 bases at J, leaving 5 bases unmatched. CDR3 amino acids: CASSKDRVDEQFF. In DNA, the CDR3 is TGTGCCAGCAGTAAGGACAGGGTAGATGAGCAGTTCTTC.

This clonotype was seen many times. V and J are TRBV12-3 or TRBV12-4 and TRBJ1-2, with D perhaps TRBD1 (6 bases). Trimming left V 1 base short and J 7 bases short, with 13 bases between. The CDR3 covers 14 residues. CDR3 coding DNA: TGTGCCAGCAGTTTAGGTGCAGGGGCGGCTGGCTACACCTTC. Translating gives CASSLGAGAAGYTF.

This clonotype came up many times. This rearrangement joins TRBV5-1 to TRBJ2-5, with TRBD2 as a possible D gene (5 bases). Germline loops: CDR1 SGHRS, CDR2 YFSETQ. V was pared by 5 bases and J by 4 bases, with 9 bases between. This CDR3 region has 12 residues. For the CDR3, the DNA is TGCGCCAGCAGGAGGGTCGGAGAGACCCAGTACTTC. Protein: CASRRVGETQYF.